This is a list of T cell receptor beta chains from one sample in a study of regulatory T cells in long-lasting Graves disease. Each CDR3 protein is one row after TCRdb ran MiXCR on the multiplex PCR reads. The table records about 620,000 distinct CDR3 sequences, 16% of them present only once. This sample was shared with a second study, whose subject was T cells in Graves' hyperthyroidism and ophthalmopathy.

Sequenced material: peripheral blood mononuclear cells (PBMCs), taken at new diagnosis, from a patient treated with antithyroid drugs. The receptors were sampled from a woman in her 30s with Graves disease. CDR3s include the opening cysteine and the closing phenylalanine or tryptophan. A D gene is named only where the DNA matches it firmly. Clone size is stated in some rows and not others, as once, few, many or a class when expanded.

D gene,V gene,J gene,clone size,CDR3 DNA,CDR3 protein
-,TRBV2,TRBJ1-4,many,TGTGCCAGCAGGGGCGAAAGTACAACTAATGAAAAACTGTTTTTT,CASRGESTTNEKLFF
-,TRBV6-1,TRBJ1-1,many,TGTGCCAGCAGATTAGGGCCCACTGAAGCTTTCTTT,CASRLGPTEAFF
TRBD2,TRBV19,TRBJ2-1,-,TGTGCCAGTAGTACGAGACGGACTAGCGGGAACAATGAGCAGTTCTTC,CASSTRRTSGNNEQFF
-,TRBV11-2,TRBJ2-1,-,TGTGCCAGCAGTACTCACACCCGTGAGCAGTTCTTC,CASSTHTREQFF
-,TRBV18,TRBJ2-1,few,TGTGCCACTACCAGACAGACAGACCACTACAATGAGCAGTTCTTC,CATTRQTDHYNEQFF
TRBD1,TRBV9,TRBJ1-3,few,TGTGCCAGCAGCAGCCTTGCGACAGGGGGAAAAAGCTCTGGAAACACCATATATTTT,CASSSLATGGKSSGNTIYF
-,TRBV6-1,TRBJ2-7,many,TGTGCCAGCTGGACTCCCGTGAACGAGCAGTACTTC,CASWTPVNEQYF
TRBD1,TRBV5-1,TRBJ1-1,few,TGCGCCAGCCAGGTTAGGAAGACAGGGGAGACTGAAGCTTTCTTT,CASQVRKTGETEAFF
-,TRBV7-2,TRBJ1-5,few,TGTGCCAGCAGCTTAAGGGGGGGCGGGCAGGGATTCCAGCCCCAGCATTTT,CASSLRGGGQGFQPQHF
-,TRBV5-1,TRBJ1-1,few,TGCGCCAGCAGCTTGGCTGGGGGGTGGACTGAAGCTTTCTTT,CASSLAGGWTEAFF
-,TRBV12-3/TRBV12-4,TRBJ2-5,many,TGTGCCAGCAGTTTAGCATGGACAGTCCAAGAGACCCAGTACTTC,CASSLAWTVQETQYF
-,TRBV5-4,TRBJ1-4,few,TGTGCCAGCAGCTTCGGGGAAGAACTCGGGAAACTGTTTTTT,CASSFGEELGKLFF
-,TRBV28,TRBJ2-3,many,TGTGCCAGCAGCTACCACGGCACAGATACGCAGTATTTT,CASSYHGTDTQYF
-,TRBV7-9,TRBJ1-2,many,TGTGCCAGCAGCTCAGCTTTCCATGGCTACACCTTC,CASSSAFHGYTF
TRBD2,TRBV19,TRBJ2-1,-,TGTGCCAGTAGTAAGTGGCTAGCGGGACCCTTAAACACTGAGCAGTTCTTC,CASSKWLAGPLNTEQFF
TRBD1,TRBV19,TRBJ1-1,-,TGTGCCAGTAGTTACTACAGGGGTGAGTGGACTGAAGCTTTCTTT,CASSYYRGEWTEAFF
-,TRBV28,TRBJ2-7,-,TGTGCCAGCACCCAAAATGGACCAACCTACGAGCAGTACTTC,CASTQNGPTYEQYF
-,TRBV28,TRBJ1-5,few,TGTGCCAGCAGTCCCTTCTCAGGCGCGGCGCCCTATCAGCCCCAGCATTTT,CASSPFSGAAPYQPQHF
-,TRBV28,TRBJ2-7,many,TGTGCCAGCAGTTTCTTGGGGAAAACGCACTACGAGCAGTACTTC,CASSFLGKTHYEQYF
-,TRBV20-1,TRBJ2-7,few,TGCAGTGCTAGGGCCGACGGGGCCCACTTCCTCGAGCAGTACTTC,CSARADGAHFLEQYF
-,TRBV6-5,TRBJ2-5,many,TGTGCCAGCAGTTCCTCCGGTGAGACCCAGTACTTC,CASSSSGETQYF
-,TRBV7-3,TRBJ2-5,many,TGTGCCAGCAGCTTAATGGCAGGGCAAGAGACCCAGTACTTC,CASSLMAGQETQYF
-,TRBV7-3,TRBJ1-3,-,TGTGCCAGCCTGGTTCCAGGGTCCTCTGGAAACACCATATATTTT,CASLVPGSSGNTIYF
-,TRBV14,TRBJ2-1,many,TGTGCCAGCAGCCAAGCGCTAGCCCCTGAGCAGTTCTTC,CASSQALAPEQFF
TRBD1,TRBV30,TRBJ1-5,few,TGTGCCTGGAGTCATGGACAGGGCAATCAGCCCCAGCATTTT,CAWSHGQGNQPQHF
-,TRBV7-6,TRBJ2-3,few,TGTGCCAGCAGCTCCTGGGGGGCAGGGCCCACAGATACGCAGTATTTT,CASSSWGAGPTDTQYF
-,TRBV19,TRBJ1-3,few,TGTGCCAGTATCACAGATGGACGTATGTCTGGAAACACCATATATTTT,CASITDGRMSGNTIYF
TRBD1,TRBV13,TRBJ2-7,few,TGTGCCAGCAGCCCACGGGACAGCGACTACGAGCAGTACTTC,CASSPRDSDYEQYF
-,TRBV6-9,TRBJ2-7,-,TGTGCCAGCAGTTACACCAGCGACCGGTTCGAGCAGTACTTC,CASSYTSDRFEQYF
TRBD2,TRBV2,TRBJ2-2,-,TGTGCCAGCAGTTTGACTAGCGGGAGGGCCGCCGGGGAGCTGTTTTTT,CASSLTSGRAAGELFF
-,TRBV18,TRBJ2-7,few,TGTGCCAGCTCCCCGGCACAGAGAGAGCAGTACTTC,CASSPAQREQYF
TRBD1,TRBV2,TRBJ1-2,few,TGTGCCAGCAGGGGGACAGGTTATAACTATGGCTACACCTTC,CASRGTGYNYGYTF
-,TRBV20-1,TRBJ1-5,few,TGCAGTGCTAGAGGGGGCGGGCAGCCCCAGCATTTT,CSARGGGQPQHF
TRBD1,TRBV6-2/TRBV6-3,TRBJ2-2,-,TGTGCCAGCAGGGACAGGATGGGCACCGGGGAGCTGTTTTTT,CASRDRMGTGELFF
-,TRBV27,TRBJ1-5,few,TGTGCCAGCAGATTCTCGGGACGGAGCAATCAGCCCCAGCATTTT,CASRFSGRSNQPQHF